This T cell receptor beta chain was sequenced in a study of cytomegalovirus exposure and HLA in healthy donors. Whole-study results and caveats: Within the 120 or so validation repertoires, first-cohort TCR clusters tended to co-occur, according to a later analysis. Specific recognition of CMV antigens was confirmed in vitro for three chains (all CMV-associated).

Data came from immunoSEQ multiplex PCR; TCRdb stores just in-frame clones and leaves some out. This table holds approximately 210,000 clones, about 90% found once. The CDR3 is 18 residues long. With regard to this clone: Antigen: not known.

The rearrangement links TRBV12-2 to TRBJ1-5; the table's D call, TRBD1, was not checked against the DNA. TRBV12-2 is labeled a pseudogene. The clonotype originates from a woman aged 18-35 years in good health and CMV-seronegative. Sequenced material: PBMCs. In DNA form, the CDR3 reads TGTGCGAGATCGGGTGGGGACAGGGCCTCCTGCGGGCATCAGCCCCAGCATTTT. Translated, it gives CARSGGDRASCGHQPQHF.